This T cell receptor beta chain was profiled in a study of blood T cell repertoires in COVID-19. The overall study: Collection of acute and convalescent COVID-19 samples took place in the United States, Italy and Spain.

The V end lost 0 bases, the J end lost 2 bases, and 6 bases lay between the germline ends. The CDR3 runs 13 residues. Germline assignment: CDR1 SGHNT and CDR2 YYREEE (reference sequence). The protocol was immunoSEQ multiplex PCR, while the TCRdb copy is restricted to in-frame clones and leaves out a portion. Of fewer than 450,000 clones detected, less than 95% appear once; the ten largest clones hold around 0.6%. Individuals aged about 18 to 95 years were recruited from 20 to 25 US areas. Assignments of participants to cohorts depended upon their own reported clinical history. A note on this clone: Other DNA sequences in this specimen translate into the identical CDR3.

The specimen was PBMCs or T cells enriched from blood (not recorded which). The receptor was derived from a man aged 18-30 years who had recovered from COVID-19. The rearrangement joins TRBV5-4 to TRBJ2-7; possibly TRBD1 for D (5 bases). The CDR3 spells CASSLAGTYEQYF. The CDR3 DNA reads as TGTGCCAGCAGCTTGGCAGGGACCTACGAGCAGTACTTC.